Each of the 10 T cell receptor beta chains below was sequenced from the same sample in a study of blood T cell repertoires in COVID-19. The assay was immunoSEQ multiplex PCR, and TCRdb's table has in-frame clones only and misses some. The repertoire holds about 170,000 clones, with roughly 85% as singletons. The source material was peripheral blood. These receptors were obtained from a human donor with acute or convalescent COVID-19. The donor label of this sample is uncertain.

This clone appeared a few times. The J gene is TRBJ2-7, the V gene TRBV7-9, with D perhaps matching TRBD2 (6 bases). Germline-derived CDR1 and CDR2 are SEHNR and FQNEAQ (reference sequence). V was shortened by 5 bases and J by 0 bases, with 20 bases between the two germline ends. This CDR3 region has 17 residues. CDR3 sequence reads: CASSPRSFGGSSYEQYF. The CDR3 region has the DNA TGTGCCAGCAGCCCACGGTCATTCGGGGGTAGCTCCTACGAGCAGTACTTC.

The chain links TRBV5-1 to TRBJ2-3; no firm D call. CDR1 is SGHRS and CDR2 is YFSETQ in the germline V gene. CDR3 length: 14 residues. Trimming shortened V by 8 bases and J by 0 bases, and 13 bases separated the two germline ends. The CDR3 DNA follows: TGCGCCAGTGCGGTTGGGTTTAGCACAGATACGCAGTATTTT. Translating gives CASAVGFSTDTQYF.

The chain joins TRBV19 to TRBJ1-3, with D perhaps matching TRBD1 (6 bases). This CDR3 contains 18 residues. Trimming cost V 9 bases and J 0 bases, with 24 bases left between them. The germline V gene encodes CDR1 LNHDA and CDR2 SQIVND (reference sequence). The CDR3 spells CASQTTYGQSRSGNTIYF. DNA for the CDR3: TGTGCCAGCCAGACAACCTACGGACAGTCCCGCTCTGGAAACACCATATATTTT.

This sequence joins TRBV7-3 and TRBJ2-2, with TRBD1 matching 12 bases. This CDR3 comprises 14 residues. The ends lost 6 bases at V and 13 bases at J; junction bases unmatched: 9. Per the germline V gene, CDR1 is SGHTA and CDR2 is FQGTGA. The CDR3 DNA reads TGTGCCAGCAGTGCACCGGGACAGGGGGCTGTGCTGTTTTTT. Translating it yields CASSAPGQGAVLFF.

V and J are TRBV19 and TRBJ1-5; a weak D match, TRBD1 (6 bases). Germline V gene sequence: CDR1 LNHDA, CDR2 SQIVND (reference sequence). The CDR3 has 18 amino acids. The V and J ends lost 4 bases and 0 bases respectively, with 19 bases between them. The CDR3 is CASSTPLDSRYSNQPQHF. The CDR3, as DNA: TGTGCCAGTAGTACCCCCTTGGACAGCCGATATAGCAATCAGCCCCAGCATTTT. Full variable domain (remainder filled in from reference TRBV19 and TRBJ1-5): DGGITQSPKYLFRKEGQNVTLSCEQNLNHDAMYWYRQDPGQGLRLIYYSQIVNDFQKGDIAEGYSVSREKKESFPLTVTSAQKNPTAFYLCASSTPLDSRYSNQPQHFGDGTRLSIL.

This clone appeared once. V gene TRBV5-1 combines with J gene TRBJ1-1, with 9 positions matching TRBD1. In germline, CDR1 is SGHRS, CDR2 YFSETQ. The CDR3 sequence is 14 residues long. V was pared by 3 bases and J by 5 bases, with 5 bases of the junction left unmatched. The CDR3 sequence: CASSYTGGGTEAFF. The CDR3 DNA reads TGCGCCAGCAGCTACACAGGGGGCGGAACTGAAGCTTTCTTT.

V is TRBV19 and J is TRBJ1-5; D not certain. V was trimmed by 0 bases and J by 4 bases, leaving 19 bases between them. The CDR3 contains 18 residues. Germline V gives CDR1 LNHDA, CDR2 SQIVND (reference sequence). CDR3 in amino acids: CASSIDTRGQSGNQPQHF. The CDR3 DNA follows: TGTGCCAGTAGTATAGATACTAGAGGCCAGTCGGGGAATCAGCCCCAGCATTTT.

The rearrangement uses TRBV5-1 and TRBJ2-3; D is perhaps TRBD2 (7 bases). The CDR3 runs to 14 residues. Germline V gives CDR1 SGHRS, CDR2 YFSETQ. V was cut by 5 bases and J by 7 bases, with 17 bases left in between. In DNA, the CDR3 is TGCGCCAGCAGGGGGGCGGGGGCGCCGTATACGCAGTATTTT. It encodes CASRGAGAPYTQYF.

The V call is TRBV7-2, the J call TRBJ2-1; 9 bases align to TRBD1. V shed 5 bases and J 0 bases; nucleotides not matched to a gene: 8. CDR1 and CDR2 (germline): SGHTA, FQGNSA. The CDR3 is made up of 17 amino acids. In DNA form, the CDR3 reads TGTGCCAGCAGCGACCGGACAGGGGTCGGCTCCTACAATGAGCAGTTCTTC. Its translation is CASSDRTGVGSYNEQFF.

This sequence joins TRBV19 and TRBJ2-3; no definite D call. This CDR3 has 13 residues. Trimming stripped 6 bases from V and 3 bases from J, with 10 bases between. Germline V gives CDR1 LNHDA, CDR2 SQIVND (reference sequence). The DNA of the CDR3 is TGTGCCAGTAGGAACAAAGTAACAGATACGCAGTATTTT. It translates to CASRNKVTDTQYF.